This T cell receptor beta chain emerged from a study of OX40 agonist ivuxolimab in advanced cancers. Regarding this clone: Its antigen remains unknown.

CDR1 is SNHLY and CDR2 is FYNNEI in the germline V gene. The V and J ends lost 6 bases and 9 bases, in that order; junction bases with no gene match: 4. The CDR3 is 11 amino acids. Some clones are missing from TCRdb's copy, which holds only in-frame ones; the method was immunoSEQ multiplex PCR. This table holds tens of thousands of clones, around 90% found once. Overall study results and limits: At 0.1 to 3.0 mg/kg, CD4+ and CD8+ blood T cells expanded clonally by week 6.

The rearrangement uses TRBV2 and TRBJ2-5, with TRBD1 identical over 7 bases. The specimen comprised CD4+ or CD8+ T cells sorted from blood, sampled in a trial of the OX40 agonist ivuxolimab. The TCR was taken from an adult with an advanced solid tumor such as melanoma, head and neck, liver or kidney cancer. The CDR3 DNA is TGTGCCAGCAGCCTCACAGGGGCCCAGTACTTC. This gives the protein CASSLTGAQYF.